This record concerns one T cell receptor beta chain sequence. Its antigen is not known. Within the sample, other DNA sequences also encode this same CDR3. The CDR3 is 11 residues long. V was clipped by 2 bases and J by 8 bases, with 5 bases between them. Per germline, CDR1 SGHRS and CDR2 YFSETQ. Samples underwent the assay at deep level. The table came from immunoSEQ multiplex PCR; TCRdb's copy has only in-frame clones and leaves some out. Altogether around 1.1 million clones are present, 75% to 80% being singletons, with the ten largest covering 0.5% to 0.65%. The data are from a study of shared clonotypes between healthy human individuals. The overall study: Three plates each covered CD4 naive and memory; CD8 naive two, CD8 memory one.

Study-wide findings and caveats: Clonotype sharing among donors, it was expected, would be affected by sequencing depth.

Material: memory CD4+ T cells from PBMCs. The subset denotes: CD45RA-negative fraction. V and J are TRBV5-1 and TRBJ2-4; D is possibly TRBD1 (5 bases). This clonotype was sampled from a young man in good health. Some clones in this sample may be carry-over from other donors' samples. CDR3 region: CASSLGDIQYF. The CDR3 nucleotides read TGCGCCAGCAGCTTAGGGGACATTCAGTACTTC.